This TCR beta chain was recorded in a study of control samples from healthy donors and cancer patients (TCRdb year 2020). This clone was seen once. The specificity of this receptor is unknown. No base quality values were provided; no much bigger clone lies one nucleotide off. Libraries were constructed by the immunoSEQ multiplex PCR assay. Not all clones reach the TCRdb copy of this immuneACCESS table, which keeps in-frame sequences only. Checked studies attribute under half of the gap to unresolved V genes and leave the rest unexplained. The sample table lists 35,000 to 55,000 clones, around 93% of them with a count of one. The ten largest clones add up to 22% of the sample. The cysteine opens and the phenylalanine closes a CDR3 of 16 amino acids. Only the CDR3 region is kept as DNA, spanning 48 bases read in frame from base 1. Per the germline V gene, MGHRA is the CDR1 and YSYEKL is the CDR2. V and J lose 1 base and 5 bases, and a span of 17 bases separates them.

This chain is built from TRBV4-1 and TRBJ1-1; no D gene is confidently identified. Sequenced input: PBMCs. This clonotype was obtained from a woman aged 40 to 50 with head and neck cancer. The DNA sequence follows: TGCGCCAGCAGCCAAGGCTTAGTCGCCGGGCAGACTGAAGCTTTCTTT. This sequence encodes CASSQGLVAGQTEAFF.